Below, 4 T cell receptor beta chains from the same sample are listed, as sequenced in a study of blood T cell repertoires in COVID-19. Sequencing used immunoSEQ multiplex PCR; TCRdb keeps in-frame clones, though not all of them. Counted here are around 250,000 clones, approximately 78% occurring once; the ten biggest clones make up 3.4%. Specimen: peripheral blood. The receptors stem from a woman aged 18-29 years with acute or convalescent COVID-19.

In this sample, this clone turned up once. The chain combines TRBV11-2 with TRBJ1-2, with D possibly matching TRBD1 (6 bases). This CDR3 contains 15 residues. Germline CDR1 and CDR2: SGHAT and FQNNGV. The V gene lost 2 bases and the J gene lost 7 bases, with 17 bases spanning the gap. The CDR3 sequence is CASSLMGQGIFGYTF. The CDR3 DNA is TGTGCCAGCAGCTTAATGGGTCAGGGGATTTTTGGCTACACCTTC.

The chain recombines TRBV12-5 with TRBJ2-3; 7 bases agree with TRBD1. Germline CDR1 reads LGHNT; CDR2 reads FRNRAP. V lost 6 bases and J lost 1; bases outside the gene matches: 4. This CDR3 contains 14 residues. This CDR3 is CASGWTGGTDTQYF. CDR3 in DNA: TGTGCTAGTGGGTGGACAGGAGGCACAGATACGCAGTATTTT.

This chain joins TRBV25-1 and TRBJ2-5; 8 bases map to TRBD2. The CDR3 loop spans 13 amino acids. V gave up 7 bases and J gave up 5 bases; unmatched junction bases: 6. Germline V lookup: CDR1 MGHDK, CDR2 SYGVNS. CDR3: CASTGLGGETQYF. CDR3 in DNA: TGTGCCAGCACGGGACTAGGGGGGGAGACCCAGTACTTC.

The V gene is TRBV4-1, the J gene TRBJ2-1, with 12 bases lining up with TRBD2. The germline gives CDR1 MGHRA, CDR2 YSYEKL. The length of the CDR3 is 15 residues. V trimming: 4 bases; J trimming: 6 bases; junction bases outside the gene matches: 4. CDR3 amino acids: CASSRSSGRANEQFF. The CDR3 nucleotides read TGCGCCAGCAGCCGATCTAGCGGGAGGGCCAATGAGCAGTTCTTC.